This T cell receptor beta chain derives from a study of OX40 agonist ivuxolimab in advanced cancers. Study context: Subjects had a mean age of around 63 years, with a range of about 23 to 79; around 80% were male.

Trimming pared 1 base from V and 3 bases from J, leaving 7 bases between. Germline V gives CDR1 SGHAT, CDR2 FQNNGV. The CDR3 runs 13 residues. Autoimmune disease history or systemic immunosuppression disqualified patients. As concerns this clone: Its antigen is not identified.

Clones were read by immunoSEQ multiplex PCR, and TCRdb kept only the in-frame ones, dropping some. In the table there are about 68,000 clones, 84% of which are singletons. Findings and limits, study-wide: Some of the lowest clonal expansion was seen in partial responders at 0.1-3.0 mg/kg.

The gene calls are TRBV11-2 and TRBJ2-7; D unresolved. The receptor's source is an adult with an advanced solid tumor such as melanoma, head and neck, liver or kidney cancer. This specimen consisted of CD4+ or CD8+ T cells sorted from blood, obtained in a trial of the OX40 agonist ivuxolimab. CDR3 sequence reads: CASSLGGSYEQYF. The CDR3 DNA reads as TGTGCCAGCAGCTTAGGTGGTAGCTACGAGCAGTACTTC.